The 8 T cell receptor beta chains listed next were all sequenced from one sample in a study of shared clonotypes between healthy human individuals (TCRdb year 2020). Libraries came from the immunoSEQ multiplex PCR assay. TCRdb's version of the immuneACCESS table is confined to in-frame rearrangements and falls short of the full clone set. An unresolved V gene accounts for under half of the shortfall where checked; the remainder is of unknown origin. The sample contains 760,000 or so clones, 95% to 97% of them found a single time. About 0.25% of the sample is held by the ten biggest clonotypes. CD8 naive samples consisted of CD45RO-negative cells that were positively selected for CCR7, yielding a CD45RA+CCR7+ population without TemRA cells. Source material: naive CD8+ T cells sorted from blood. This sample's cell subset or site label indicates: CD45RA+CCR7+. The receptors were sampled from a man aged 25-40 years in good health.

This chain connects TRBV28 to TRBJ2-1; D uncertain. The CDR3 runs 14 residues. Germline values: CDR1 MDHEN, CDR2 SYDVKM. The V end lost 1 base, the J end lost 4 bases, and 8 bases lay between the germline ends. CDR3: CASSLYRNYNEQFF. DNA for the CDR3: TGTGCCAGCAGTTTATACAGAAATTACAATGAGCAGTTCTTC.

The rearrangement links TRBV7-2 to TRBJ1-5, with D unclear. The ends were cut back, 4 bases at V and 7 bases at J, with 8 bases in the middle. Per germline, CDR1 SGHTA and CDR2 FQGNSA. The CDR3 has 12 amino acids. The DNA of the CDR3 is TGTGCCAGCAGCTACGGACGCCAGCCCCAGCATTTT. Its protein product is CASSYGRQPQHF.

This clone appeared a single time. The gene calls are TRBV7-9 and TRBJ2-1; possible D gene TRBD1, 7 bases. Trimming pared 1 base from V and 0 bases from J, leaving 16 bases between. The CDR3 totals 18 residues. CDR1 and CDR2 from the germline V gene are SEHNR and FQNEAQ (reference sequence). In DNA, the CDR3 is TGTGCCAGCAGCTTAGAGCAGGGGGACTTCCACTCCTACAATGAGCAGTTCTTC. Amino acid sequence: CASSLEQGDFHSYNEQFF.

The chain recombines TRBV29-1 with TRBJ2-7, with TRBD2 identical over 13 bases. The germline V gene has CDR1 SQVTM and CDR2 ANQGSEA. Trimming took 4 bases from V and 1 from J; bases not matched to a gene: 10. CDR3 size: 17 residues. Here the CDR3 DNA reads TGCAGCGTTGTCGGGGGACTAGCGGGACACCGTTCCTACGAGCAGTACTTC. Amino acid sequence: CSVVGGLAGHRSYEQYF.

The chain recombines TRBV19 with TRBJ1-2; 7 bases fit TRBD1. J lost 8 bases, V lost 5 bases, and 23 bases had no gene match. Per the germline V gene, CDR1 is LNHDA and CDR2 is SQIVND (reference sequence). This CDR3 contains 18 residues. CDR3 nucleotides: TGTGCCAGTAGTGTTCGACAGGGTGTACTATCCTTTAATCCGGGCTACACCTTC. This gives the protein CASSVRQGVLSFNPGYTF.

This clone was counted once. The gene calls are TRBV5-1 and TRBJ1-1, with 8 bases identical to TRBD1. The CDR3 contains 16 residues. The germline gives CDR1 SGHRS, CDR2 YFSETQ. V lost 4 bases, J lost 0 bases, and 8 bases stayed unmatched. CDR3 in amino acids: CASSLSPGQVNTEAFF. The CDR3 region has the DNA TGCGCCAGCAGCCTATCTCCGGGACAGGTGAACACTGAAGCTTTCTTT.

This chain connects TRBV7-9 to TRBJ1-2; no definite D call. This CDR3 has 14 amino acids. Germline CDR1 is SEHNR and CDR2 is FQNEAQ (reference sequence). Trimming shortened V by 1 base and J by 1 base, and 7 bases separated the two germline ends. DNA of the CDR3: TGTGCCAGCAGCTTAGAACAGATTAACTATGGCTACACCTTC. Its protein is CASSLEQINYGYTF.

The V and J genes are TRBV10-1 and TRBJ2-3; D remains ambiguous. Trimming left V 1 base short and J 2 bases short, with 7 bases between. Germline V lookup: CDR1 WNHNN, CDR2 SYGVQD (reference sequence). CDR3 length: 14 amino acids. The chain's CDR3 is CASSEYEDTDTQYF. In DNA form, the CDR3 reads TGCGCCAGCAGTGAGTATGAAGACACAGATACGCAGTATTTT.